These 31 T cell receptor beta chains originate from one sample sequenced in a study of shared clonotypes between healthy human individuals. Profiling relied on immunoSEQ multiplex PCR, and the TCRdb table lists in-frame clones only, not all of them. The sample holds about 2.4 million clones, 90% to 95% seen once. The sequenced sample consisted of naive CD4+ T cells sorted from blood. Indicated subset: CD45RA+ positively selected. All receptors come from a young man in good health.

The V gene is TRBV5-1, the J gene TRBJ1-1; 8 nucleotides agree with TRBD1. This CDR3 has 13 amino acids. J gave up 6 bases and V 4 bases, and 5 bases lay outside the gene matches. CDR1 and CDR2 (germline): SGHRS, YFSETQ. CDR3 bases: TGCGCCAGCAGCGTGCGGACAGGGCCTGAAGCTTTCTTT. Protein product: CASSVRTGPEAFF. Variable domain in full (rest from reference TRBV5-1 and TRBJ1-1): KAGVTQTPRYLIKTRGQQVTLSCSPISGHRSVSWYQQTPGQGLQFLFEYFSETQRNKGNFPGRFSGRQFSNSRSEMNVSTLELGDSALYLCASSVRTGPEAFFGQGTRLTVV.

This clone showed up just once. The chain combines TRBV5-8 with TRBJ1-6, with D possibly being TRBD1 (6 bases). The CDR3 sequence is 18 residues long. Germline CDR1 is SGHTS and CDR2 is YDEGEE. The V end was cut by 4 bases, the J end by 4 bases, with 21 bases between. CDR3 nucleotides: TGTGCCAGCAGCCCGGGCGGCGACAGGCTGGTGTATAATTCACCCCTCCACTTT. It codes for CASSPGGDRLVYNSPLHF.

This CDR3 reads CATSRGLGGTNEKLFF. Here the CDR3 DNA reads TGTGCCACCAGCAGAGGCCTAGGGGGAACTAATGAAAAACTGTTTTTT. The chain is built from TRBV15 and TRBJ1-4, with D maybe TRBD1 (6 bases). Trimming took 1 base from V and 1 from J, leaving 10 bases between them. This CDR3 contains 16 residues. Germline V gene sequence: CDR1 LNHNV, CDR2 YYDKDF (reference sequence).

V and J are TRBV18 and TRBJ1-2; unclear D gene. The CDR3 loop spans 18 amino acids. The V end was cut by 0 bases, the J end by 2 bases, with 19 bases between. Germline V gives CDR1 KGHSH, CDR2 LQKENI. CDR3 protein: CASSPPNPLVQKNYGYTF. The CDR3 DNA reads TGTGCCAGCTCACCACCAAACCCCCTCGTCCAAAAGAACTATGGCTACACCTTC. Complete variable domain (other parts from reference TRBV18 and TRBJ1-2): NAGVMQNPRHLVRRRGQEARLRCSPMKGHSHVYWYRQLPEEGLKFMVYLQKENIIDESGMPKERFSAEFPKEGPSILRIQQVVRGDSAAYFCASSPPNPLVQKNYGYTFGSGTRLTVV.

The genes are TRBV6-5 and TRBJ2-7; D gene ambiguous. Trimming shortened V by 2 bases and J by 3 bases, and 5 bases separated the two germline ends. The CDR3 is 12 amino acids. From germline, CDR1 is MNHEY and CDR2 SVGAGI. In DNA form, the CDR3 reads TGTGCCAGCAGTTACCGACACTACGAGCAGTACTTC. Protein sequence: CASSYRHYEQYF.

This clone showed up just once. The genes are TRBV30 and TRBJ2-7; 8 bases align to TRBD1. This CDR3 has 14 residues. J was trimmed by 2 bases and V by 2 bases; bases with no gene match: 5. The germline V gene has CDR1 GTSNPN and CDR2 SVGIG (reference sequence). CDR3 protein: CAWSYRDRPYEQYF. The CDR3 coding sequence is TGTGCCTGGAGTTACCGGGACAGGCCCTACGAGCAGTACTTC.

This sequence joins TRBV27 and TRBJ2-3; 7 nucleotides align to TRBD1. Germline values: CDR1 MNHEY, CDR2 SMNVEV (reference sequence). The CDR3 is 15 residues long. With V trimmed by 3 bases and J by 1 base, 4 bases remained unmatched. DNA for the CDR3: TGTGCCAGCAGTTTTAGACAGGGAGGCACAGATACGCAGTATTTT. Translation: CASSFRQGGTDTQYF.

This rearrangement joins TRBV7-2 to TRBJ2-2, with 9 positions matching TRBD2. J was trimmed by 4 bases and V by 5 bases; bases with no gene match: 11. CDR3 length: 17 amino acids. The V gene's germline CDR1 is SGHTA and CDR2 FQGNSA. The CDR3 protein is CASSRAVAGAGTGELFF. The CDR3 DNA reads as TGTGCCAGCAGCCGCGCCGTAGCGGGAGCGGGCACCGGGGAGCTGTTTTTT.

As for this clone: This specimen includes other DNA sequences encoding the same CDR3. The chain has TRBV5-1 and TRBJ2-2; no definite D call. Germline V lookup: CDR1 SGHRS, CDR2 YFSETQ. The CDR3 spans 15 residues. Trimming took 0 bases from V and 2 from J, leaving 8 bases between them. The CDR3 DNA reads TGCGCCAGCAGCTTGGCGGTGTCTAACACCGGGGAGCTGTTTTTT. Translation gives CASSLAVSNTGELFF.

V is TRBV28 and J is TRBJ2-3, with D hard to call. V was pared by 8 bases and J by 1 base, with 7 bases between. This CDR3 contains 12 residues. Germline CDR1 MDHEN, CDR2 SYDVKM. The CDR3 DNA is TGTGCCAGCGCCGCCCGCACAGATACGCAGTATTTT. It translates to CASAARTDTQYF. The full variable domain, in which reference TRBV28 and TRBJ2-3 provide the parts outside the CDR3, is DVKVTQSSRYLVKRTGEKVFLECVQDMDHENMFWYRQDPGLGLRLIYFSYDVKMKEKGDIPEGYSVSREKKERFSLILESASTNQTSMYLCASAARTDTQYFGPGTRLTVL.

This chain joins TRBV18 and TRBJ2-7; tentatively, D is TRBD1 (5 bases). Germline values: CDR1 KGHSH, CDR2 LQKENI. V shed 6 bases and J shed 3 bases, with 15 bases lying between them. CDR3 length: 14 residues. The chain's CDR3 is CASSPAIQGYEQYF. The CDR3 DNA reads TGTGCCAGCTCTCCGGCTATCCAGGGCTACGAGCAGTACTTC.

The chain uses TRBV21-1 and TRBJ2-3; the listed D gene, TRBD2, was not tested against the DNA. TRBV21-1 is a pseudogene segment. This CDR3 comprises 16 residues. The CDR3 region has the DNA TGTGCCAGCAGCAAAACGGATAGCGGAAGCACAGATACGCAGTATTTT. Encoded protein: CASSKTDSGSTDTQYF.

The V call is TRBV27, the J call TRBJ1-2; 9 nucleotides align to TRBD1. The junction had 12 bases not matched to a gene; V was cut back by 5 bases and J by 5 bases. The CDR3 runs to 16 residues. Germline CDR1 reads MNHEY; CDR2 reads SMNVEV (reference sequence). The CDR3 sequence is CASSPAPGQGDYGYTF. In DNA form, the CDR3 reads TGTGCCAGCAGTCCTGCTCCGGGACAGGGCGATTATGGCTACACCTTC.

The gene calls are TRBV7-3 and TRBJ1-1; D is unclear. The CDR3 runs 17 residues. Germline V gene sequence: CDR1 SGHTA, CDR2 FQGTGA. V was shortened by 1 base and J by 0 bases, with 15 bases between the two germline ends. The CDR3 bases are TGTGCCAGCAGCTTAATCCCTGCAGGCGGGGTGAACACTGAAGCTTTCTTT. Translation gives CASSLIPAGGVNTEAFF.

This clone is a singleton in its sample. V and J are TRBV2 and TRBJ2-3; either TRBD1 or TRBD2 may fit D (6 bases each). Germline V gene sequence: CDR1 SNHLY, CDR2 FYNNEI. V was pared by 3 bases and J by 11 bases, with 12 bases between. The CDR3 covers 12 residues. DNA for the CDR3: TGTGCCAGCAGTGAGAAGGAGGGACAGCAGTATTTT. It is translated as CASSEKEGQQYF.

This chain uses TRBV9 with TRBJ2-3; D unclear. The CDR3 sequence is 15 residues long. The germline V gene has CDR1 SGDLS and CDR2 YYNGEE. The V and J ends lost 3 bases and 0 bases respectively, with 11 bases between them. For the CDR3, the DNA is TGTGCCAGCAGCGGCCCGCTATCGAGCACAGATACGCAGTATTTT. Amino acids: CASSGPLSSTDTQYF.

V usage is TRBV21-1 and J usage is TRBJ2-7; the table gives TRBD1 as D, unverified against the DNA. TRBV21-1 is a pseudogene locus. This CDR3 has 15 amino acids. CDR3 nucleotide sequence: TGTGCCAGCAGCAAAGCGCATGACAGGGTGCACGAGCAGTACTTC. It encodes CASSKAHDRVHEQYF.

This clone came up once. This rearrangement joins TRBV30 to TRBJ2-5; D unclear. V lost 4 bases, J lost 4 bases, and 10 bases lay in between. Germline V lookup: CDR1 GTSNPN, CDR2 SVGIG (reference sequence). The CDR3 spans 12 residues. CDR3 protein: CAWKTLGETQYF. In nucleotides, the CDR3 is TGTGCCTGGAAGACTTTAGGAGAGACCCAGTACTTC.

Points on this clone: Relative to the germline gene, one junction end is altered; a read error may explain this. The chain employs TRBV6-1 and TRBJ2-3; 7 positions agree with TRBD1. CDR1 and CDR2 from the germline V gene are MNHNS and SASEGT. The CDR3 is 15 amino acids. The CDR3 here is CTSSERDRPTDTQYF. The CDR3, as DNA: TGTACCAGCAGTGAAAGGGACAGACCTACAGATACGCAGTATTTT.

The V and J genes are TRBV30 and TRBJ1-1, with 7 bases matching TRBD1. Trimming removed 5 bases from V and 7 bases from J; junction bases left unmatched: 7. Looked up from germline, CDR1 is GTSNPN and CDR2 is SVGIG (reference sequence). CDR3 length: 12 residues. CDR3: CAWSRDSFEAFF. In DNA, the CDR3 is TGTGCCTGGTCCCGGGACAGTTTTGAAGCTTTCTTT.

The chain combines TRBV7-2 with TRBJ2-7; the D gene is possibly TRBD1 (6 bases). Germline V CDR1 and CDR2: SGHTA, FQGNSA. V lost 5 bases and J lost 4, with 18 bases in between. This CDR3 contains 15 residues. The CDR3 sequence: CASSPDRLGWYEQYF. For the CDR3, the DNA is TGTGCCAGCAGCCCCGACAGGTTAGGATGGTACGAGCAGTACTTC.

The rearrangement uses TRBV7-9 and TRBJ2-1; D might be TRBD1 or TRBD2, each matching 5 bases. Germline V lookup: CDR1 SEHNR, CDR2 FQNEAQ (reference sequence). Trimming cost V 0 bases and J 11 bases, with 17 bases left between them. The CDR3 length is 15 residues. CDR3 amino acids: CASSLAGAATMKQFF. The CDR3 nucleotides read TGTGCCAGCAGCTTAGCCGGGGCGGCCACAATGAAGCAGTTCTTC.

The rearrangement links TRBV29-1 to TRBJ1-2, with D tentatively TRBD1 (5 bases). Per germline, CDR1 SQVTM and CDR2 ANQGSEA. The CDR3 totals 15 residues. Trimming removed 4 bases from V and 0 bases from J, with 15 bases in between. The CDR3 sequence: CSVGRAAGANYGYTF. The CDR3, as DNA: TGCAGCGTTGGGAGGGCAGCGGGGGCTAACTATGGCTACACCTTC. The full variable domain, rest sourced from reference TRBV29-1 and TRBJ1-2, is SAVISQKPSRDICQRGTSLTIQCQVDSQVTMMFWYRQQPGQSLTLIATANQGSEATYESGFVIDKFPISRPNLTFSTLTVSNMSPEDSSIYLCSVGRAAGANYGYTFGSGTRLTVV.

The chain recombines TRBV6-1 with TRBJ1-6; 9 bases agree with TRBD1. The germline gives CDR1 MNHNS, CDR2 SASEGT. V dropped 11 bases and J dropped 9; count of bases not matched to a gene: 8. The CDR3 spans 13 residues. CDR3 region: CACSGQGGSPLHF. The CDR3 DNA reads as TGTGCCTGCTCGGGACAGGGAGGTTCACCCCTCCACTTT.

This clone was recorded only once. CDR3 DNA: TGTGCCAGCAGCTTAGCTCTAGCGGGAAGGTACAATGAGCAGTTCTTC. Translated: CASSLALAGRYNEQFF. The chain has TRBV7-9 and TRBJ2-1; 9 nucleotides align to TRBD2. V lost 0 bases and J lost 4; bases outside the gene matches: 4. The CDR3 contains 16 residues. The germline CDR1 and CDR2 sequences are SEHNR and FQNEAQ (reference sequence).

V usage is TRBV6-5 and J usage is TRBJ2-2; D possibly matches TRBD1 or TRBD2 (5 bases each). CDR1 and CDR2 from the germline V gene are MNHEY and SVGAGI. V lost 6 bases and J lost 5, with 13 bases in between. The CDR3 sequence is 14 residues long. The CDR3 nucleotides read TGTGCCAGCAGGTCTTCTGGGGGTACCGGGGAGCTGTTTTTT. This encodes CASRSSGGTGELFF.

The gene calls are TRBV11-1 and TRBJ2-5, with D tentatively TRBD1 or TRBD2 (6 bases each). Germline lookup yields CDR1 SGHAT and CDR2 FQDESV (reference sequence). The V end lost 2 bases, the J end lost 1 base, and 14 bases lay between the germline ends. This CDR3 spans 16 amino acids. The DNA for the CDR3 is TGTGCCAGCAGCTTAAGGGGGGTAAGCGTCCAAGAGACCCAGTACTTC. Protein: CASSLRGVSVQETQYF.

The CDR3 is CASSQEGQGIQPQHF. CDR3 DNA: TGTGCCAGCAGCCAAGAGGGACAGGGGATTCAGCCCCAGCATTTT. The V and J genes are TRBV4-2 and TRBJ1-5; 10 positions match TRBD1. CDR3 size: 15 residues. Trimming took 0 bases from V and 6 from J; bases not matched to a gene: 2. The V gene's germline CDR1 is LGHNA and CDR2 YNFKEQ.

This sequence joins TRBV5-1 and TRBJ2-7; D may correspond to TRBD1 or TRBD2 (5 bases each). Per germline, CDR1 SGHRS and CDR2 YFSETQ. The CDR3 has 14 amino acids. V dropped 0 bases and J dropped 8 bases, with 15 bases sitting between them. The CDR3 loop is CASSLDRLRDQQYF. CDR3 in DNA: TGCGCCAGCAGCTTGGACAGGTTGAGGGATCAGCAGTACTTC.

This sequence joins TRBV10-3 and TRBJ2-1; tentatively, D is TRBD1 (6 bases). Germline lookup yields CDR1 ENHRY and CDR2 SYGVKD. V shed 8 bases and J shed 2 bases, with 13 bases lying between them. This CDR3 has 14 residues. CDR3 DNA sequence: TGTGCCATCCTTTCCGACAGGACCTACAATGAGCAGTTCTTC. Its protein product is CAILSDRTYNEQFF.

This clone turned up a few times. The chain couples TRBV5-1 to TRBJ2-1; D ambiguous. Germline V gene data show CDR1 as SGHRS and CDR2 as YFSETQ. The V end was cut by 9 bases, the J end by 5 bases, with 9 bases between. The CDR3 has 11 residues. The CDR3 nucleotides read TGCGCCACCACTGCCCACAATGAGCAGTTCTTC. As protein: CATTAHNEQFF.